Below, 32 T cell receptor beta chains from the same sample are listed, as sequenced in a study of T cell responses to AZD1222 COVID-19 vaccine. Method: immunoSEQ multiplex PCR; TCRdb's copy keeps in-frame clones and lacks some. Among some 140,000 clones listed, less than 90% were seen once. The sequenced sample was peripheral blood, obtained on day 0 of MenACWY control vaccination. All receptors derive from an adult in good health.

This CDR3 is CASSLGRGQGYNEQFF. CDR3 DNA: TGTGCCAGCAGTTTGGGGAGGGGACAGGGGTACAATGAGCAGTTCTTC. The V and J genes are TRBV27 and TRBJ2-1; the match to TRBD1 covers 10 bases. The germline CDR1 and CDR2 sequences are MNHEY and SMNVEV (reference sequence). V dropped 3 bases and J dropped 4; count of bases not matched to a gene: 6. The CDR3 has 16 residues.

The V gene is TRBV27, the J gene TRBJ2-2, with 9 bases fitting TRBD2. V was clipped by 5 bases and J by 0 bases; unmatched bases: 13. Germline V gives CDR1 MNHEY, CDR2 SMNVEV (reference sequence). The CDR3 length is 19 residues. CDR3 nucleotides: TGTGCCAGCAGTCCAACCCCCTTTCTAGCGGGAACGAACACCGGGGAGCTGTTTTTT. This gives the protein CASSPTPFLAGTNTGELFF.

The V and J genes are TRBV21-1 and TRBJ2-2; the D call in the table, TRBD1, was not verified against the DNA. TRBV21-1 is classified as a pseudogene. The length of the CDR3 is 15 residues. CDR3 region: CASSIPGTGGGELFF. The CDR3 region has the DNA TGTGCCAGCAGCATCCCCGGGACAGGAGGCGGGGAGCTGTTTTTT.

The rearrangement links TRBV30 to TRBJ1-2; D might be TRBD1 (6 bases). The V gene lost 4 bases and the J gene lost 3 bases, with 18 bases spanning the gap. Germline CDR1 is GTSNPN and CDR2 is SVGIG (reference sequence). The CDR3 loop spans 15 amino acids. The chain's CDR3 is CAWNPVGGRDYGYTF. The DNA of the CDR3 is TGTGCCTGGAACCCTGTGGGGGGGCGCGACTATGGCTACACCTTC.

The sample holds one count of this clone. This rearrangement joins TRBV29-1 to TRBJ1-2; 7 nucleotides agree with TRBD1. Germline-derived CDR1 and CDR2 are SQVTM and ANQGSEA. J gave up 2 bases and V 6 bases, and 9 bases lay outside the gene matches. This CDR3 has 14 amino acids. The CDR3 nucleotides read TGCAGCGTATCAGACAGGGCTGGAAACTATGGCTACACCTTC. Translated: CSVSDRAGNYGYTF.

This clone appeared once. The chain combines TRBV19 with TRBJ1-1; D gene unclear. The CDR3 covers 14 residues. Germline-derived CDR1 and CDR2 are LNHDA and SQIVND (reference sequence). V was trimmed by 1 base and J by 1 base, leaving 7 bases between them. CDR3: CASSIGQTNTEAFF. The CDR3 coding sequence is TGTGCCAGTAGTATAGGTCAGACGAACACTGAAGCTTTCTTT.

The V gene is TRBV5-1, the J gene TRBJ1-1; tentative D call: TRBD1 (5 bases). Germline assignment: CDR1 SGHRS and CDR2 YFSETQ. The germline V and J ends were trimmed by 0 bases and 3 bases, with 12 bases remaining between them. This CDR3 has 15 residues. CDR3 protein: CASSLESQVYTEAFF. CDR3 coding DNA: TGCGCCAGCAGCTTGGAGTCACAGGTCTACACTGAAGCTTTCTTT. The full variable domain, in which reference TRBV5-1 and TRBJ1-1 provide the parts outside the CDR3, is KAGVTQTPRYLIKTRGQQVTLSCSPISGHRSVSWYQQTPGQGLQFLFEYFSETQRNKGNFPGRFSGRQFSNSRSEMNVSTLELGDSALYLCASSLESQVYTEAFFGQGTRLTVV.

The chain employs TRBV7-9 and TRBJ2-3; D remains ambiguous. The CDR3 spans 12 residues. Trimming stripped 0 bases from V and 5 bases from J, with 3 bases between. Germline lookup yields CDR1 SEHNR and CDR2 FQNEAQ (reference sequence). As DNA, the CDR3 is TGTGCCAGCAGCTTAGCGCTAGATACGCAGTATTTT. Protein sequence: CASSLALDTQYF.

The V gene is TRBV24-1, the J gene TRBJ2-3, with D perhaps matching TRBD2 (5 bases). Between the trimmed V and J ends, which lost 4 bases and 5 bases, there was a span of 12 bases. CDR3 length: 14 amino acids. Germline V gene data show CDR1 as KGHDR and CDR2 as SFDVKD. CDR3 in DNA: TGTGCCACCAGTGAGGAAAAACGGGAAGATACGCAGTATTTT. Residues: CATSEEKREDTQYF.

The CDR3 DNA reads as TGTGCCAGCAGCTTAAGTATACAATCCTCCTACGAGCAGTACTTC. This encodes CASSLSIQSSYEQYF. The chain links TRBV7-2 to TRBJ2-7; D gene ambiguous. The length of the CDR3 is 15 residues. The germline V gene has CDR1 SGHTA and CDR2 FQGNSA. Trimming took 2 bases from V and 0 from J, leaving 11 bases between them.

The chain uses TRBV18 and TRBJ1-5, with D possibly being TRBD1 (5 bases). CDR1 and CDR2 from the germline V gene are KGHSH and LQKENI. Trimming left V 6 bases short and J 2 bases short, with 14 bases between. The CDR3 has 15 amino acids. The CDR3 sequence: CASSAATRGNQPQHF. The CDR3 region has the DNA TGTGCCAGCTCCGCGGCGACCAGGGGCAATCAGCCCCAGCATTTT.

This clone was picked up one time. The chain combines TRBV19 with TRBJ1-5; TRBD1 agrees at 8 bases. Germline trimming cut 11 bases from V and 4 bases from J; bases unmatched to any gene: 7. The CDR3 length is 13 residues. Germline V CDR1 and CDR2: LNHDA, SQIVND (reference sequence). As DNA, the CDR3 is TGTGCCGTATCGAGGACAGGGAATCAGCCCCAGCATTTT. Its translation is CAVSRTGNQPQHF.

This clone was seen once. DNA of the CDR3: TGCGCCAGCAGCTTAATTGGGCCAGAAGACAATGAGCAGTTCTTC. Translated, it gives CASSLIGPEDNEQFF. The chain is built from TRBV5-1 and TRBJ2-1; D is ambiguous. Germline assignment: CDR1 SGHRS and CDR2 YFSETQ. CDR3 length: 15 amino acids. V lost 2 bases and J 5 bases, leaving 14 bases between the germline ends.

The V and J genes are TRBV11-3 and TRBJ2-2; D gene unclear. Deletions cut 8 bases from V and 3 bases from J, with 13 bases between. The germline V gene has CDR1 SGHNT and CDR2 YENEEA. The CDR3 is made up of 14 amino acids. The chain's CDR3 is CASQGESDTGELFF. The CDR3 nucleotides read TGTGCCAGCCAAGGCGAGTCGGACACCGGGGAGCTGTTTTTT.

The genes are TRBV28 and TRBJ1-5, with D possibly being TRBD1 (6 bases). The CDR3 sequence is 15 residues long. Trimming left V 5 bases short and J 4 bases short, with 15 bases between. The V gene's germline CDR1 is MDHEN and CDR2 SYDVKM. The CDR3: CASSEDGGLNQPQHF. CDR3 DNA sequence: TGTGCCAGCAGTGAGGACGGGGGGCTTAATCAGCCCCAGCATTTT.

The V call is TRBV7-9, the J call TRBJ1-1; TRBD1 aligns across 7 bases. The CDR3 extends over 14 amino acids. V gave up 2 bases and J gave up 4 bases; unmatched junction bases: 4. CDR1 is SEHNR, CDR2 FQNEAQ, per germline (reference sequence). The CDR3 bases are TGTGCCAGCAGCTTACCGGGACAGCTCACTGAAGCTTTCTTT. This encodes CASSLPGQLTEAFF.

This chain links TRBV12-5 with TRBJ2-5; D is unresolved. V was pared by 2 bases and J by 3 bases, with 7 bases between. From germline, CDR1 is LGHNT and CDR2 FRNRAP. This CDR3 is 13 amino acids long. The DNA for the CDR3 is TGTGCTAGTGGTTTGTCAGTAGAAGAGACCCAGTACTTC. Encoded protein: CASGLSVEETQYF.

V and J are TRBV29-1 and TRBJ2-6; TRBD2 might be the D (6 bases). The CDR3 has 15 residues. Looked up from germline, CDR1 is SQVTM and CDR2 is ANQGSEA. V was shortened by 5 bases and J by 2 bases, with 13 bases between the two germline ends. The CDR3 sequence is CSVLGGEAGANVLTF. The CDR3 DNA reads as TGCAGCGTTTTGGGGGGAGAGGCTGGGGCCAACGTCCTGACTTTC. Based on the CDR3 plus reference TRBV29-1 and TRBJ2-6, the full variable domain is SAVISQKPSRDICQRGTSLTIQCQVDSQVTMMFWYRQQPGQSLTLIATANQGSEATYESGFVIDKFPISRPNLTFSTLTVSNMSPEDSSIYLCSVLGGEAGANVLTFGAGSRLTVL.

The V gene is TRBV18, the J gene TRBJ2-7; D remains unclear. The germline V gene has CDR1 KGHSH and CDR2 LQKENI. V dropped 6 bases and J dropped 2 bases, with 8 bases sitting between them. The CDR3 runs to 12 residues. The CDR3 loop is CASSSKTYEQYF. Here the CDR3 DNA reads TGTGCCAGCTCGTCTAAAACCTACGAGCAGTACTTC.

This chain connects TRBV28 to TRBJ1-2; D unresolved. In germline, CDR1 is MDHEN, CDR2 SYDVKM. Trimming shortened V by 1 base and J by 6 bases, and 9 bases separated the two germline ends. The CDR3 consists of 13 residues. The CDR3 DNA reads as TGTGCCAGCAGTTTATATGGGGAGCATGGCTACACCTTC. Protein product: CASSLYGEHGYTF.

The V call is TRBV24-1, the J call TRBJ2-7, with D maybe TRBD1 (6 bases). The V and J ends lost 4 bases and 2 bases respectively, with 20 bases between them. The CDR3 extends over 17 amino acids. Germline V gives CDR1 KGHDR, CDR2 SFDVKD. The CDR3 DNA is TGTGCCACCAGTGACGTGACAGGTGAGGACTTTGCCTACGAGCAGTACGTC. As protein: CATSDVTGEDFAYEQYV.

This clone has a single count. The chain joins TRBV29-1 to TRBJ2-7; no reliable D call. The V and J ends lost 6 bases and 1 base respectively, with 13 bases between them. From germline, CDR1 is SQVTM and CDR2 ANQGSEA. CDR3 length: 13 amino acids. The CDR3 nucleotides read TGCAGCGTAAGATTGGACGGATCCTACGAGCAGTACGTC. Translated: CSVRLDGSYEQYV.

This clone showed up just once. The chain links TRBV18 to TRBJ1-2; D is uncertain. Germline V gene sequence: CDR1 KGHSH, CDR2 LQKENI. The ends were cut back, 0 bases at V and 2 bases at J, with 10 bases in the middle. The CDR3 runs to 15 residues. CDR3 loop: CASSPPASLNYGYTF. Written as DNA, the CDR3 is TGTGCCAGCTCACCACCTGCTTCCTTAAACTATGGCTACACCTTC.

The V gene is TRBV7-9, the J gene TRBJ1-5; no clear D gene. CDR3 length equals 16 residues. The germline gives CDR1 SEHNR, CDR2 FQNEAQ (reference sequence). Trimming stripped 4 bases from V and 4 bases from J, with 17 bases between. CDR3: CASSSTELGKNQPQHF. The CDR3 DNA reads TGTGCCAGCAGCTCAACCGAGCTGGGAAAAAATCAGCCCCAGCATTTT.

CDR3 sequence (DNA): TGTGCCAGCAGCTCCATCGCTCGGGGGGGCTGGGGCACTGAAGCTTTCTTT. It is translated as CASSSIARGGWGTEAFF. The chain carries TRBV7-3 and TRBJ1-1; perhaps TRBD1 as D (6 bases). The CDR3 has 17 amino acids. The germline V gene encodes CDR1 SGHTA and CDR2 FQGTGA. Trimming removed 4 bases at V and 4 bases at J, with 22 bases between. The entire variable domain, with the rest obtained from reference TRBV7-3 and TRBJ1-1, is as follows: GAGVSQTPSNKVTEKGKYVELRCDPISGHTALYWYRQSLGQGPEFLIYFQGTGAADDSGLPNDRFFAVRPEGSVSTLKIQRTERGDSAVYLCASSSIARGGWGTEAFFGQGTRLTVV.

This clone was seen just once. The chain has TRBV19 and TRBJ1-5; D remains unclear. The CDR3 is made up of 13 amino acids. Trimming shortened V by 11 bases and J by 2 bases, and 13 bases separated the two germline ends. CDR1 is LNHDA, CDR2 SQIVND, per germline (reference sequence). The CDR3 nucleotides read TGTGCCTCCCGAAACACCCGCAATCAGCCCCAGCATTTT. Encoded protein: CASRNTRNQPQHF.

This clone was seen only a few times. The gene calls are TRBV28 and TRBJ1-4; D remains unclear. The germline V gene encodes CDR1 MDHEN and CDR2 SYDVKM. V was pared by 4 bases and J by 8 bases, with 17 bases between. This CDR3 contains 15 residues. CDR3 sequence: CASSSDGLVGEKLFF. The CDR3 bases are TGTGCCAGCAGTTCTGACGGCTTGGTAGGGGAAAAACTGTTTTTT.

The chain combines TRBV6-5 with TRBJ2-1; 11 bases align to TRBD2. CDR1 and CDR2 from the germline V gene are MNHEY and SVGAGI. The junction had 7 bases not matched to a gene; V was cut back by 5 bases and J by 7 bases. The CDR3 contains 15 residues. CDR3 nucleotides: TGTGCCAGCAGTCTCACTAGCGGGGGAATGAATGAGCAGTTCTTC. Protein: CASSLTSGGMNEQFF.

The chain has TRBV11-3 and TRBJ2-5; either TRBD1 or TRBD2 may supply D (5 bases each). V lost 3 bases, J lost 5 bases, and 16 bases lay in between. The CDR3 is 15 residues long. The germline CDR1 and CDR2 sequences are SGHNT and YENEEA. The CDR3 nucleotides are TGTGCCAGCAGCTTCCGGGACCCAGGCTGGGAGACCCAGTACTTC. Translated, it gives CASSFRDPGWETQYF.

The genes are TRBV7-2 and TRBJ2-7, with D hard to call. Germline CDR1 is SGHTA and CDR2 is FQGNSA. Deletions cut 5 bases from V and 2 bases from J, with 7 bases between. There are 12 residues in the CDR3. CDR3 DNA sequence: TGTGCCAGCAGCAGGGTTCCCTACGAGCAGTACGTC. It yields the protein CASSRVPYEQYV.

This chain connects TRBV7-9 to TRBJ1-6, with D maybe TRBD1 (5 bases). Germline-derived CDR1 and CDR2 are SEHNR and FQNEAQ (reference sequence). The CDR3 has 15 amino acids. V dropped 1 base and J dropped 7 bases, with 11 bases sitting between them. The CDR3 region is CASSLVGGGNSPLHF. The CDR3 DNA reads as TGTGCCAGCAGCTTAGTTGGGGGTGGCAATTCACCCCTCCACTTT. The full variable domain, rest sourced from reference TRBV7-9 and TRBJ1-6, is DTGVSQNPRHKITKRGQNVTFRCDPISEHNRLYWYRQTLGQGPEFLTYFQNEAQLEKSRLLSDRFSAERPKGSFSTLEIQRTEQGDSAMYLCASSLVGGGNSPLHFGNGTRLTVT.

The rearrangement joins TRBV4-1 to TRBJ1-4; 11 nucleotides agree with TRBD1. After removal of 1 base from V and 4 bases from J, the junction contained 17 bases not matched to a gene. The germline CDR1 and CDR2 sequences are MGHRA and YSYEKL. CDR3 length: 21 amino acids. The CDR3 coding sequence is TGCGCCAGCAGCCAAGCGCCCCGGGACAGGGGGGCCGACGGATTTAATGAAAAACTGTTTTTT. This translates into CASSQAPRDRGADGFNEKLFF.